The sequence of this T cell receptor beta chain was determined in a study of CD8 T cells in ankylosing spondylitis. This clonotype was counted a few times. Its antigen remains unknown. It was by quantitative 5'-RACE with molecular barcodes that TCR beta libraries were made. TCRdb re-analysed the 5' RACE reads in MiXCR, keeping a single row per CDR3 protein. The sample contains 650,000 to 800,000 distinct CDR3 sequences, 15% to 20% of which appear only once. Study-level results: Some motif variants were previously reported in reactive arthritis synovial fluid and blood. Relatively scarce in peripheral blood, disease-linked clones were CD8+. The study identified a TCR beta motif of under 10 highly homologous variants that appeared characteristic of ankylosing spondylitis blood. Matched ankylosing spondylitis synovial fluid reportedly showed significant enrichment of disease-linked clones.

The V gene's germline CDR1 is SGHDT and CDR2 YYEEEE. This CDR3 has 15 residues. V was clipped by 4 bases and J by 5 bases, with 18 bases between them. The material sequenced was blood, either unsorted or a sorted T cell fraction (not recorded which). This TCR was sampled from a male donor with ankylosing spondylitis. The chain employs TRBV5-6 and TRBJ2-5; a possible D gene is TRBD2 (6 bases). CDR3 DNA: TGTGCCAGCAGCACTGCGGGGCTAGCGAGGGAGACCCAGTACTTC. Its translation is CASSTAGLARETQYF.